This T cell receptor beta chain was observed in a study of response to subunit inactivated influenza vaccine (dated by TCRdb to about 2018). In terms of the full investigation: Deep quantitative T cell receptor repertoire profiling was used in the study to track responses to a trivalent subunit inactivated influenza vaccine. Here is what the overall study found, with its caveats: The authors proposed that each seasonal influenza vaccination may bring in only a limited number of new T cells.

The library was produced with RT-PCR. The instrument given in TCRdb is Illumina HiSeq 2500. TCRdb reran the public reads through fastp at Q25 and MiXCR, keeping productive beta chains. Under each unique CDR3 protein, matching rows form one entry showing the most common genes and DNA. The sample contains about 520,000 distinct CDR3 sequences, 25% of them found a single time. In total, the top ten clones hold 1.5% to 2% of the sample. The V and J ends are trimmed by 4 bases and 9 bases, leaving 15 bases between them. The CDR3 numbers 13 residues from cysteine through phenylalanine. The retained sequence is limited to the CDR3, 39 bases, with the frame set at the first base. Comments on this clonotype: Its cognate antigen has yet to be identified. The input lacks base qualities; no much larger clone sits a single base away.

The receptor was isolated from a man aged 50 or older who received an inactivated influenza vaccine. Donor details come from another sample of the same person, matched by shared clones. This chain is built from TRBV12-3 or TRBV12-4 and TRBJ1-1; the D gene is unclear. The sequencing used CD4+ T cells sorted from PBMCs, collected 5 days after vaccination. The DNA is TGTGCCAGCAGTTCCTCGGACGGATTGAAAGCTTTCTTT. Its translation is CASSSSDGLKAFF.